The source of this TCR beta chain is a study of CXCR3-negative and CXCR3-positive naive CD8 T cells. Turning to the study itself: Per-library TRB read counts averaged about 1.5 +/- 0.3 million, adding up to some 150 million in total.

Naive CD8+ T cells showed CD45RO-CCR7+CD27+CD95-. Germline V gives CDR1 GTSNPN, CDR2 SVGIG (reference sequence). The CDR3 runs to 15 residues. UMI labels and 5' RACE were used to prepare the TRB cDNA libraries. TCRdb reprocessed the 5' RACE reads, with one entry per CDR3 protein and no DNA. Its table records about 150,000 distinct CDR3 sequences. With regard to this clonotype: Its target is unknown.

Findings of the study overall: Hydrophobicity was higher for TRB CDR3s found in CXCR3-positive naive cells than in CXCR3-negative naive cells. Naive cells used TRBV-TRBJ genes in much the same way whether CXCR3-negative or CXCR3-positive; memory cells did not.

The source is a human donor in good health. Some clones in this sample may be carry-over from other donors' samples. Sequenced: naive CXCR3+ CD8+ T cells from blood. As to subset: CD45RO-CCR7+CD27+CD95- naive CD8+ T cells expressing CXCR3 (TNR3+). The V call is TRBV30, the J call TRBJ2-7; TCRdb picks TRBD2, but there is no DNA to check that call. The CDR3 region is CAWSAGLAASYEQYF.